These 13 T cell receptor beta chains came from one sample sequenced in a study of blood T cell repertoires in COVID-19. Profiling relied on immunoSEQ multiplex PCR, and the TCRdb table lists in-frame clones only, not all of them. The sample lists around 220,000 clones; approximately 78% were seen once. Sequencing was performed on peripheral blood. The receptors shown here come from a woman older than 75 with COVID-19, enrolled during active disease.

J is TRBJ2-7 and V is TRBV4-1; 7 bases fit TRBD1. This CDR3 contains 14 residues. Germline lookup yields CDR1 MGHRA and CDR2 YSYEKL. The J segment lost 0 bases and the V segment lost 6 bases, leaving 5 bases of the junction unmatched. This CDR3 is CASRSRDSSYEQYF. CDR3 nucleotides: TGCGCCAGCAGGTCCCGGGACAGCTCCTACGAGCAGTACTTC.

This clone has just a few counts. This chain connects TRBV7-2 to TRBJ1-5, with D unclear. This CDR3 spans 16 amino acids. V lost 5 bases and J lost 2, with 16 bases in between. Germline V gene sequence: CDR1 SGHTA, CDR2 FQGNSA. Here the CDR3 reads CASSREATSGNQPQHF. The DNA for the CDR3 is TGTGCCAGCAGCCGGGAGGCAACTTCGGGCAATCAGCCCCAGCATTTT.

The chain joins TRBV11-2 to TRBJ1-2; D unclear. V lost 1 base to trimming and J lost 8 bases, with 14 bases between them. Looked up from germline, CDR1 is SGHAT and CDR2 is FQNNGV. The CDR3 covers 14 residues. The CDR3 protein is CASSLVGPGRGYTF. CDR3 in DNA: TGTGCCAGCAGCTTAGTCGGCCCCGGGAGAGGCTACACCTTC. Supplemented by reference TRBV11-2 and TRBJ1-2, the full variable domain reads EAGVAQSPRYKIIEKRQSVAFWCNPISGHATLYWYQQILGQGPKLLIQFQNNGVVDDSQLPKDRFSAERLKGVDSTLKIQPAKLEDSAVYLCASSLVGPGRGYTFGSGTRLTVV.

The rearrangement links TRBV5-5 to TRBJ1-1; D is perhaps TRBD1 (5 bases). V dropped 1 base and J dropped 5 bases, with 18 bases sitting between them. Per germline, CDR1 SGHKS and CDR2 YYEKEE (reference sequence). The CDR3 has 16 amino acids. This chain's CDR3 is CASSLIPSVGGTEAFF. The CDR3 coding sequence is TGTGCCAGCAGCTTGATACCGTCCGTCGGGGGTACTGAAGCTTTCTTT.

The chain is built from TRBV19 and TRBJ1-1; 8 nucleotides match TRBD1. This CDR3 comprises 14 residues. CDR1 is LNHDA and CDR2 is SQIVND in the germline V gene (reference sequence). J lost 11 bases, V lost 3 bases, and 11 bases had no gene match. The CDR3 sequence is CASSIFSQGAVAFF. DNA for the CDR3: TGTGCCAGTAGTATTTTCAGTCAGGGGGCTGTGGCTTTCTTT.

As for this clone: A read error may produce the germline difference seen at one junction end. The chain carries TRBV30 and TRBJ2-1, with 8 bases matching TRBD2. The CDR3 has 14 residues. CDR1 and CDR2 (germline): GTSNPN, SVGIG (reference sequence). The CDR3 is CAWTEAGAYNEQFF. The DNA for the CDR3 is TGTGCCTGGACCGAAGCGGGGGCCTATAATGAGCAGTTCTTC.

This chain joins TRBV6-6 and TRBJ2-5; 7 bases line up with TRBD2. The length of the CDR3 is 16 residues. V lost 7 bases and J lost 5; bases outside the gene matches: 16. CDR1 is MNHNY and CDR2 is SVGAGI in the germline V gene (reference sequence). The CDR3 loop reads CASTPREFGRGETQYF. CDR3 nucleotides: TGTGCCAGCACTCCACGGGAGTTCGGGCGGGGGGAGACCCAGTACTTC.

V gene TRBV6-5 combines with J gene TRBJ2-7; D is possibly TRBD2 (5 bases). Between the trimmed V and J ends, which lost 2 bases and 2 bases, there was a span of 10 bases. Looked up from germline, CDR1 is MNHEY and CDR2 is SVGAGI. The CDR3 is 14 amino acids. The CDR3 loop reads CASSYEGRTYEQYF. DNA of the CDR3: TGTGCCAGCAGTTACGAAGGGAGAACCTACGAGCAGTACTTC.

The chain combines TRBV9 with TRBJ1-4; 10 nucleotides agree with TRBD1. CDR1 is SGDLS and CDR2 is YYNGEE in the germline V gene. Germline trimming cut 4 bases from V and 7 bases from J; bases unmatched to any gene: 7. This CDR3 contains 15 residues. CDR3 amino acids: CASSPPGQGTEKLFF. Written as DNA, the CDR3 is TGTGCCAGCAGCCCTCCGGGACAGGGGACTGAAAAACTGTTTTTT. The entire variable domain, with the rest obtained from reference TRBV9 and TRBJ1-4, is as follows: DSGVTQTPKHLITATGQRVTLRCSPRSGDLSVYWYQQSLDQGLQFLIQYYNGEERAKGNILERFSAQQFPDLHSELNLSSLELGDSALYFCASSPPGQGTEKLFFGSGTQLSVL.

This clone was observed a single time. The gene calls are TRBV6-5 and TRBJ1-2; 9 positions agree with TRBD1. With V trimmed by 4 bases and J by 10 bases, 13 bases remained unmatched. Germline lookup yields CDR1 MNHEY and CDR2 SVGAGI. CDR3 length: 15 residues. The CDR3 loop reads CASSSRDRARGDYTF. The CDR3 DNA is TGTGCCAGCAGTTCCAGGGACAGGGCCCGGGGAGACTACACCTTC.

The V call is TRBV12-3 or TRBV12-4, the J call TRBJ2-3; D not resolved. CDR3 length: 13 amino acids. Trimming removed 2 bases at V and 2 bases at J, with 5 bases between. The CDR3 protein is CASSLRDTDTQYF. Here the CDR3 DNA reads TGTGCCAGCAGTTTAAGAGACACAGATACGCAGTATTTT.

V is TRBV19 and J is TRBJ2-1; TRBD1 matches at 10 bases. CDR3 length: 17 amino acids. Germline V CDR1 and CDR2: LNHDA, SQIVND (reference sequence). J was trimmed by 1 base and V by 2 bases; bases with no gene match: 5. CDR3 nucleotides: TGTGCCAGTAGTATAAATCGACAGGGGGCATCCTACAATGAGCAGTTCTTC. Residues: CASSINRQGASYNEQFF. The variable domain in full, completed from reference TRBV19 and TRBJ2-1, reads DGGITQSPKYLFRKEGQNVTLSCEQNLNHDAMYWYRQDPGQGLRLIYYSQIVNDFQKGDIAEGYSVSREKKESFPLTVTSAQKNPTAFYLCASSINRQGASYNEQFFGPGTRLTVL.

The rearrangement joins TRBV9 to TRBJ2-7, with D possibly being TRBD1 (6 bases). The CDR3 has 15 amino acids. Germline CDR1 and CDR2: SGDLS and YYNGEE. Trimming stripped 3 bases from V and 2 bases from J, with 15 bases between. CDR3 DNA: TGTGCCAGCAGCGAAGGTTCGGACAGTCCCTACGAGCAGTACTTC. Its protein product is CASSEGSDSPYEQYF.